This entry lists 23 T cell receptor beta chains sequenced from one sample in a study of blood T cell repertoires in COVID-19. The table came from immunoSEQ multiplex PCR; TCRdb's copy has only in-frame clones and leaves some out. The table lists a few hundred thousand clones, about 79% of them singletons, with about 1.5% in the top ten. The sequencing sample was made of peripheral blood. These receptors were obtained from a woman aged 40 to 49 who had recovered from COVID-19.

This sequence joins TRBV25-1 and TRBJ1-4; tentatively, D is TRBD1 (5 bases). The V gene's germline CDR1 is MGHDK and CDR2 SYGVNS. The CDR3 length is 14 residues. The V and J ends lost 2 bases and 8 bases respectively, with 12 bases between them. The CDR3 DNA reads TGTGCCAGCAGTGAAGACGGGGGAGTGGAAAAACTGTTTTTT. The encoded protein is CASSEDGGVEKLFF.

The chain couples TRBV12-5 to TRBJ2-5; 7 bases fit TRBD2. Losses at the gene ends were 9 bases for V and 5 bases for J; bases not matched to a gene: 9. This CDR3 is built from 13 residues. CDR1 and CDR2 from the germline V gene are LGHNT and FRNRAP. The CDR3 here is CASSYPGGETQYF. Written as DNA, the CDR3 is TGTGCTAGCAGCTATCCGGGAGGCGAGACCCAGTACTTC.

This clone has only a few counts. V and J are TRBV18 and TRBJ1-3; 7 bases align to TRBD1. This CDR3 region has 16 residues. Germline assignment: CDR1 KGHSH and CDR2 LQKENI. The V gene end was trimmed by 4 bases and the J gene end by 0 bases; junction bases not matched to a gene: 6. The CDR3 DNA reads TGTGCCAGCTCACTACGACAGGGCGACTCTGGAAACACCATATATTTT. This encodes CASSLRQGDSGNTIYF.

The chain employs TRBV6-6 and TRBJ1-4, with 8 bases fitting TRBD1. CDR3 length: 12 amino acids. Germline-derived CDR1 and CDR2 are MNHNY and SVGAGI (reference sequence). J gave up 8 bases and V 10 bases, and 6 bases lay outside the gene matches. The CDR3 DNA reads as TGTGCCACCGGGGACAGGAAAGAAAAACTGTTTTTT. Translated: CATGDRKEKLFF.

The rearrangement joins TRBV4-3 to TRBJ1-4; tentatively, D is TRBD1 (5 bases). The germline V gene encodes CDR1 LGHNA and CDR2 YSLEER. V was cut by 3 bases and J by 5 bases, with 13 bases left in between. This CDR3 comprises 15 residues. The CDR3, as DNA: TGCGCCAGCAGCCAGCTCGGAGGGGCGAATGAAAAACTGTTTTTT. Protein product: CASSQLGGANEKLFF.

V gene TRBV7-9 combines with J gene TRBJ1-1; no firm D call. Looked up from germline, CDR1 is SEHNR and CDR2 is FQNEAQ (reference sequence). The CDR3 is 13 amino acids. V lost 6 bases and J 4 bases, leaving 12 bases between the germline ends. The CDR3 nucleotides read TGTGCCAGCAGTTATCTCATTAGCACTGAAGCTTTCTTT. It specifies CASSYLISTEAFF.

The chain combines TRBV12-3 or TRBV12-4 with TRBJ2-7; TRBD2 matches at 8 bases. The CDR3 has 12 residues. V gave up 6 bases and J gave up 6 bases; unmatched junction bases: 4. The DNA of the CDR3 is TGTGCCAGCAGCGGGGGGGCCGGCGAGCAGTACTTC. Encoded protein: CASSGGAGEQYF.

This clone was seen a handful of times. In nucleotides, the CDR3 is TGTGCCAGCACTGATCCCGGGGGGGCCGGAACCTACGAGCAGTACTTC. Translated: CASTDPGGAGTYEQYF. This chain connects TRBV2 to TRBJ2-7; 8 nucleotides match TRBD2. With V trimmed by 7 bases and J by 2 bases, 13 bases remained unmatched. CDR1 and CDR2 from the germline V gene are SNHLY and FYNNEI. The CDR3 spans 16 residues.

CDR3 DNA: TGTGCCAGCAGTTTATCCCGGGGACAGGGAAAGGGGGATGGCGAGCAGTACTTC. This encodes CASSLSRGQGKGDGEQYF. This sequence joins TRBV27 and TRBJ2-7; TRBD1 agrees at 9 bases. The CDR3 totals 18 residues. Per germline, CDR1 MNHEY and CDR2 SMNVEV (reference sequence). With 0 bases clipped from V and 6 bases from J, the junction kept 15 bases outside the gene matches.

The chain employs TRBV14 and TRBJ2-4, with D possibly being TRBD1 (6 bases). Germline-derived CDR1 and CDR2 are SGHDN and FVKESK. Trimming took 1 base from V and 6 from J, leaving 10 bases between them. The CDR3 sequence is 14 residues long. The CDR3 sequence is CASSQGNRANIQYF. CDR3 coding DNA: TGTGCCAGCAGCCAAGGGAACAGGGCAAACATTCAGTACTTC.

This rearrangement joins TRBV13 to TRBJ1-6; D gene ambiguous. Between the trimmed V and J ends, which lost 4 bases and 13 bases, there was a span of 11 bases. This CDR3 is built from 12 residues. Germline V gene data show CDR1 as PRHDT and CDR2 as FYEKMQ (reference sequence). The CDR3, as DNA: TGTGCCAGCAGCTCTACTCTTCTCCCCCTCCACTTT. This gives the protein CASSSTLLPLHF.

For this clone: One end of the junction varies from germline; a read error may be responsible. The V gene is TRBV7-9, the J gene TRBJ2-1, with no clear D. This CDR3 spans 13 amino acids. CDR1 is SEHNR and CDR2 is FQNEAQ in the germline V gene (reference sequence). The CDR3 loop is CASSLAEVNKQIF. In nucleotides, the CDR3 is TGTGCCAGCAGCTTAGCCGAGGTTAACAAACAAATCTTC. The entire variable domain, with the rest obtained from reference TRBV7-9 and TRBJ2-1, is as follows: DTGVSQNPRHKITKRGQNVTFRCDPISEHNRLYWYRQTLGQGPEFLTYFQNEAQLEKSRLLSDRFSAERPKGSFSTLEIQRTEQGDSAMYLCASSLAEVNKQIFGPGTRLTVL.

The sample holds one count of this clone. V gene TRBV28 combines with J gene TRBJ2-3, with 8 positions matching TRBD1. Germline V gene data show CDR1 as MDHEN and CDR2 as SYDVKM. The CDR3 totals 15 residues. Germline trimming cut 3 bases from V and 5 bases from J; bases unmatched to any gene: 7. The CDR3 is CASSLAGGRRDTQYF. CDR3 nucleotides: TGTGCCAGCAGTTTGGCAGGGGGCCGGAGAGATACGCAGTATTTT.

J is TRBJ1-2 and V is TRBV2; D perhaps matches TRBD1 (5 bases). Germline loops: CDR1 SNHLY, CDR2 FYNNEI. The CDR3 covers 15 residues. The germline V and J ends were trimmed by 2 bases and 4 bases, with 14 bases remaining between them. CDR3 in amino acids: CASSELPGLGYGYTF. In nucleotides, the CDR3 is TGTGCCAGCAGTGAATTGCCAGGGCTAGGCTATGGCTACACCTTC.

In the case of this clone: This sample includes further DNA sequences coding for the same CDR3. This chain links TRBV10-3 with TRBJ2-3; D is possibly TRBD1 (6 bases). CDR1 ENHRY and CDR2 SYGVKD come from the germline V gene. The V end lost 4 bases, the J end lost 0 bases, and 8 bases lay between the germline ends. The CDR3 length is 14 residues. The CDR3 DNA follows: TGTGCCATCAGTGTAGGGGGTAGCACAGATACGCAGTATTTT. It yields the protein CAISVGGSTDTQYF.

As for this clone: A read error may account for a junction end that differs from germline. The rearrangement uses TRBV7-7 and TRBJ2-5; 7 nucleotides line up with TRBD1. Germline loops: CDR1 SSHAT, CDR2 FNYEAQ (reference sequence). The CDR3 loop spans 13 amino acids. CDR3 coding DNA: TGTGCTAGCAGCTACAGGGGAATGGAGACCCAGTACTTC. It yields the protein CASSYRGMETQYF.

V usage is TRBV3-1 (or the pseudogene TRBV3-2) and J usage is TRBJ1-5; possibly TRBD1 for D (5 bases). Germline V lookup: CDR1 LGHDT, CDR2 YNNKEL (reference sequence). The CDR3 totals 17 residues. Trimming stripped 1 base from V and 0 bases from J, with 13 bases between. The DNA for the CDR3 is TGTGCCAGCAGCCAAGTCCAACAGGACAATAGCAATCAGCCCCAGCATTTT. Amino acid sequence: CASSQVQQDNSNQPQHF.

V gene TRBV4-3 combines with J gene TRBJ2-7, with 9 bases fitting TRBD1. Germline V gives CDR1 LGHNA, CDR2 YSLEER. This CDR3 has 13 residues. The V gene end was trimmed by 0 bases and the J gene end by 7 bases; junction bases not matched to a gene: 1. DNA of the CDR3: TGCGCCAGCAGCCAAGAGACAGGGGGAGAGCAGTACTTC. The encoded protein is CASSQETGGEQYF.

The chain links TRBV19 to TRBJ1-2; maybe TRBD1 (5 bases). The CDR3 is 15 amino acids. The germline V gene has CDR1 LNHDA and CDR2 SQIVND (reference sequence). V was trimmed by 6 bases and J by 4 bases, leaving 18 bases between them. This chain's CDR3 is CASRPLVGGAYGYTF. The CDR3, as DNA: TGTGCCAGTAGGCCTTTAGTGGGAGGGGCCTATGGCTACACCTTC. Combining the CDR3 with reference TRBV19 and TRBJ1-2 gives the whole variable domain DGGITQSPKYLFRKEGQNVTLSCEQNLNHDAMYWYRQDPGQGLRLIYYSQIVNDFQKGDIAEGYSVSREKKESFPLTVTSAQKNPTAFYLCASRPLVGGAYGYTFGSGTRLTVV.

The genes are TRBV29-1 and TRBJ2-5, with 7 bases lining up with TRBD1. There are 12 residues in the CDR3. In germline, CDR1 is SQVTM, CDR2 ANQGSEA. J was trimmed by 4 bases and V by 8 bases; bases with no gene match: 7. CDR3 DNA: TGCAGCACTACCGACAGGGCAGAGACCCAGTACTTC. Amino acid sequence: CSTTDRAETQYF.

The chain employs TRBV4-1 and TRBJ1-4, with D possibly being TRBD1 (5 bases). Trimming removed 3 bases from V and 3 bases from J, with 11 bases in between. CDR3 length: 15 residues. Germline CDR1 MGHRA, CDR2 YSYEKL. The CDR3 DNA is TGCGCCAGCAGCCATGGGGGGGGGTCTAATGAAAAACTGTTTTTT. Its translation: CASSHGGGSNEKLFF.

The CDR3 nucleotides read TGTGCCAGCAGCAGACAGCACGAGCAGTACTTC. Translating gives CASSRQHEQYF. The chain links TRBV5-6 to TRBJ2-7, with D tentatively TRBD1 (5 bases). V was pared by 4 bases and J by 5 bases, with 7 bases between. This CDR3 is built from 11 residues. Germline loops: CDR1 SGHDT, CDR2 YYEEEE.

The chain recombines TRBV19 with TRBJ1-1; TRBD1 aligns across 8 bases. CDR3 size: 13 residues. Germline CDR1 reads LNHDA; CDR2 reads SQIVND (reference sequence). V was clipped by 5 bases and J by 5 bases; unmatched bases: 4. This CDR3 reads CASSGQGWTEAFF. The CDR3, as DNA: TGTGCCAGTAGTGGACAGGGATGGACTGAAGCTTTCTTT.